The 9 T cell receptor beta chains in this list originate from one sample, sequenced in a study of blood T cell repertoires in COVID-19. TCRdb's table, derived via immunoSEQ multiplex PCR, lists solely in-frame clones and lacks some. Of roughly 120,000 clones listed, approximately 80% were seen once; the top ten hold 7.9%. The sample comprised peripheral blood. The receptors derive from a human donor in a cohort sampled during active COVID-19.

A note on this clone: An end of the junction does not agree with germline; a read error may underlie this. The rearrangement joins TRBV6-5 to TRBJ1-2, with D possibly being TRBD1 (6 bases). This CDR3 region has 14 residues. CDR1 is MNHEY and CDR2 is SVGAGI in the germline V gene. In DNA form, the CDR3 reads TGTGCCAGCAGTGACTCCGGGACATCCCTTGTCTACACCTTC. As protein: CASSDSGTSLVYTF.

This chain joins TRBV5-1 and TRBJ1-5; D not resolved. Germline V CDR1 and CDR2: SGHRS, YFSETQ. The CDR3 has 13 residues. V gave up 0 bases and J gave up 6 bases, with 7 bases separating them. In DNA, the CDR3 is TGCGCCAGCAGCTTGGTGGCTGGTCAGCCCCAGCATTTT. Translation: CASSLVAGQPQHF.

V is TRBV29-1 and J is TRBJ1-2; D might be TRBD1 (6 bases). Trimming cost V 8 bases and J 8 bases, with 18 bases left between them. The CDR3 has 12 amino acids. CDR1 SQVTM and CDR2 ANQGSEA come from the germline V gene. DNA of the CDR3: TGCAGCTCCGTTGGGGGGGCCGAAGGCTACACCTTC. Translating it yields CSSVGGAEGYTF.

The chain employs TRBV6-5 and TRBJ2-5; TRBD1 is a possible D gene (6 bases). This CDR3 is 16 amino acids long. V gave up 0 bases and J gave up 4 bases, with 15 bases separating them. Germline CDR1 reads MNHEY; CDR2 reads SVGAGI. The CDR3 nucleotides read TGTGCCAGCAGTTACTCGCGTGTCCACAGGGTAGAGACCCAGTACTTC. It is translated as CASSYSRVHRVETQYF.

This chain connects TRBV5-1 to TRBJ1-1; no clear D. The germline V gene has CDR1 SGHRS and CDR2 YFSETQ. The V and J ends lost 0 bases and 0 bases respectively, with 6 bases between them. The CDR3 has 14 amino acids. The CDR3 DNA reads as TGCGCCAGCAGCTTGGCCTCAGTGAACACTGAAGCTTTCTTT. This translates into CASSLASVNTEAFF.

V is TRBV2 and J is TRBJ1-1, with TRBD1 identical over 8 bases. CDR3 length: 14 residues. Germline V gives CDR1 SNHLY, CDR2 FYNNEI. Losses at the gene ends were 8 bases for V and 1 base for J; bases not matched to a gene: 6. The CDR3 bases are TGTGCCAGCTCGCGGACAGGGCGGAACACTGAAGCTTTCTTT. Translating gives CASSRTGRNTEAFF.

This clone was recorded once. The chain recombines TRBV4-1 with TRBJ2-7; 14 positions agree with TRBD2. The trim removed 4 bases at V and 4 bases at J, leaving 3 bases unmatched. Germline V gene sequence: CDR1 MGHRA, CDR2 YSYEKL. The CDR3 extends over 15 amino acids. CDR3 coding DNA: TGCGCCAGCAGCCCGACTAGCGGGGGGGCGTACGAGCAGTACTTC. This encodes CASSPTSGGAYEQYF.

The rearrangement links TRBV9 to TRBJ2-7, with D perhaps matching TRBD1 (5 bases). This CDR3 is 13 amino acids long. Germline V CDR1 and CDR2: SGDLS, YYNGEE. Trimming left V 0 bases short and J 5 bases short, with 9 bases between. In DNA form, the CDR3 reads TGTGCCAGCAGCGTAGCGGCAGGGCACGAGCAGTACTTC. Protein sequence: CASSVAAGHEQYF.

The V and J genes are TRBV4-1 and TRBJ1-2; a possible D gene is TRBD1 (5 bases). Germline CDR1 MGHRA, CDR2 YSYEKL. V was shortened by 4 bases and J by 0 bases, with 12 bases between the two germline ends. The CDR3 is 15 amino acids. The CDR3 reads CASSPGGGANYGYTF. In DNA, the CDR3 is TGCGCCAGCAGCCCGGGGGGTGGAGCTAACTATGGCTACACCTTC.